The 3 T cell receptor beta chains given below trace back to one sample, sequenced in a study of blood T cell repertoires in COVID-19. Only in-frame clones appear in the TCRdb table, and some are missing; sequencing was by immunoSEQ multiplex PCR. The data show around 100,000 clones, over 75% seen once. Sequenced sample: peripheral blood. These TCRs come from a man aged 70-80 years with active or convalescent COVID-19.

CDR3 DNA: TGTGCCTGGAGTAGGGACAGGCTGAACACTGAAGCTTTCTTT. Residues: CAWSRDRLNTEAFF. J is TRBJ1-1 and V is TRBV30, with TRBD1 identical over 8 bases. Per germline, CDR1 GTSNPN and CDR2 SVGIG (reference sequence). The CDR3 length is 14 residues. J was trimmed by 0 bases and V by 2 bases; bases with no gene match: 2.

This clone was found once. The chain combines TRBV6-5 with TRBJ2-7; 9 nucleotides match TRBD2. CDR1 and CDR2 from the germline V gene are MNHEY and SVGAGI. The CDR3 is 14 residues long. With 2 bases clipped from V and 6 bases from J, the junction kept 5 bases outside the gene matches. CDR3 in amino acids: CASSYRAGGFEQYF. In DNA form, the CDR3 reads TGTGCCAGCAGTTACCGGGCGGGAGGGTTCGAGCAGTACTTC.

The chain has TRBV29-1 and TRBJ2-1; TRBD2 is a possible D gene (5 bases). V gave up 4 bases and J gave up 0 bases, with 13 bases separating them. The CDR3 loop spans 15 amino acids. The germline V gene has CDR1 SQVTM and CDR2 ANQGSEA. CDR3 sequence (DNA): TGCAGCGTTGGGTTCGGGGAGAGCTCCTACAATGAGCAGTTCTTC. Encoded protein: CSVGFGESSYNEQFF.